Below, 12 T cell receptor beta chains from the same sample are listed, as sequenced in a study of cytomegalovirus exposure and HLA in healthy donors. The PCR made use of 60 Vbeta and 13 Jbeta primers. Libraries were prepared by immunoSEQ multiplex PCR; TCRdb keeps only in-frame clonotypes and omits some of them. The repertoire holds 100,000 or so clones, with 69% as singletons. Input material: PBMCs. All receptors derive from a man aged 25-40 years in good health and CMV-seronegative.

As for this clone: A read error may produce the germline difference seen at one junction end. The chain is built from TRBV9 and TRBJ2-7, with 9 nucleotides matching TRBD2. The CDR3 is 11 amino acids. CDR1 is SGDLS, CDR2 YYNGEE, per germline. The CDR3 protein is CASSPVLAGSF. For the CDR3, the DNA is TGTGCCAGCAGCCCCGTCCTAGCGGGGAGCTTC.

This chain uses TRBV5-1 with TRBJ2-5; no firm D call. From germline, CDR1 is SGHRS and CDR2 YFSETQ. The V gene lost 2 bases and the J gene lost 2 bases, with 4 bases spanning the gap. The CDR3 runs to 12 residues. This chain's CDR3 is CASSFGQETQYF. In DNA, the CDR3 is TGCGCCAGCAGCTTCGGTCAAGAGACCCAGTACTTC.

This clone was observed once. The CDR3 reads CASSLDPSGSGRATDTQYF. Here the CDR3 DNA reads TGTGCCAGCAGCTTAGATCCCTCGGGTAGCGGGAGGGCCACAGATACGCAGTATTTT. The J gene is TRBJ2-3, the V gene TRBV11-2, with 11 positions matching TRBD2. Trimming took 0 bases from V and 2 from J; bases not matched to a gene: 10. There are 19 residues in the CDR3. Germline V gene data show CDR1 as SGHAT and CDR2 as FQNNGV.

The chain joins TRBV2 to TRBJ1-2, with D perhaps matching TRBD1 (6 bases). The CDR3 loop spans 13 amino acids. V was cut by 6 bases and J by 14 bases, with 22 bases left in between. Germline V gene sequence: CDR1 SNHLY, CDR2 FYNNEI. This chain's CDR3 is CASSSIQGALETF. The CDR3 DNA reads TGTGCCAGCAGCTCCATACAGGGAGCTCTCGAAACCTTC.

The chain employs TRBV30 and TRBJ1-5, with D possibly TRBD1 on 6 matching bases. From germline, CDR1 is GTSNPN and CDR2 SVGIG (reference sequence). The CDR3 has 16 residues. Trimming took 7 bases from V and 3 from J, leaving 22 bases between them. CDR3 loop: CASWGPPDSTNQPQHF. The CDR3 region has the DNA TGTGCCTCATGGGGGCCCCCCGACAGCACCAATCAGCCCCAGCATTTT.

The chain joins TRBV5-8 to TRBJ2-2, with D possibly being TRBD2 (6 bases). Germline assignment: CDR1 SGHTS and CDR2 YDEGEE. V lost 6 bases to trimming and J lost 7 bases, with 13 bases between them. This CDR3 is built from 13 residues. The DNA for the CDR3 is TGTGCCAGCATGGAGGGCGAAGTCGGGGAGCTGTTTTTT. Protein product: CASMEGEVGELFF.

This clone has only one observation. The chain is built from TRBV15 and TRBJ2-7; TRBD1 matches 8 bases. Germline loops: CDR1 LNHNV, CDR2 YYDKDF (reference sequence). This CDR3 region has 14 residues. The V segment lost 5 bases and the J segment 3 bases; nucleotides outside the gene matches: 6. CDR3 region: CATSLRDRFYEQYF. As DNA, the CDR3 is TGTGCCACCAGCCTCCGGGACAGGTTCTACGAGCAGTACTTC.

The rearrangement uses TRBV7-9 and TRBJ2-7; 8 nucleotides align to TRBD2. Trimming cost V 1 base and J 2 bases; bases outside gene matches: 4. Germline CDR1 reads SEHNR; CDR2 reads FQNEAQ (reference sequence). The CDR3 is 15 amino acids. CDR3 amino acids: CASSLELAVTYEQYF. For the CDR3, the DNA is TGTGCCAGCAGCTTAGAACTAGCGGTGACCTACGAGCAGTACTTC.

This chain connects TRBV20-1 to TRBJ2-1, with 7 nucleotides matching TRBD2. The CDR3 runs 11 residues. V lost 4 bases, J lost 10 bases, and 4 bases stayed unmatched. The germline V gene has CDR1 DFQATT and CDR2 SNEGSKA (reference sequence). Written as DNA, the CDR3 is TGCAGTGCTATAACTAGCGTGGAGCAGTTCTTC. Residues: CSAITSVEQFF.

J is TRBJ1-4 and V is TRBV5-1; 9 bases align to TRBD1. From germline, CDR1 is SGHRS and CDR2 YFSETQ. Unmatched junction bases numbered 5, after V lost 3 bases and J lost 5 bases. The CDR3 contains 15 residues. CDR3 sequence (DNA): TGCGCCAGCAGCTCAGGGACAGGGAGCAATGAAAAACTGTTTTTT. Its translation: CASSSGTGSNEKLFF.

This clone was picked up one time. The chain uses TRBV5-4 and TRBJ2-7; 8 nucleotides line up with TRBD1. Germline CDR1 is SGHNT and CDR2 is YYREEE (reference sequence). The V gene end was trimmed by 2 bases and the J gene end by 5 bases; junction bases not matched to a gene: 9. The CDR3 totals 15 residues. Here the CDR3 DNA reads TGTGCCAGCAGCTTTTACCGGACAGGGAAGGACGAGCAGTACTTC. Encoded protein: CASSFYRTGKDEQYF.

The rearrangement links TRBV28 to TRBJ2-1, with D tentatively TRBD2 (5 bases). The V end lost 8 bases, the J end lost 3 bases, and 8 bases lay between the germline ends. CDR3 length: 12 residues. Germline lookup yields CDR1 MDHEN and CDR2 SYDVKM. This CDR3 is CASGGIYNEQFF. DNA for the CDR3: TGTGCCAGCGGAGGTATCTACAATGAGCAGTTCTTC.